Below, one T cell receptor beta chain is given with its context. The data derive from a study of blood T cells in healthy people across ages. It was with a sample-barcoded 5' primer and a J-beta primer mix that a second PCR of about 6 to 11 cycles was run. A template-switch adaptor with 12 random nucleotides tagged each cDNA molecule. MiXCR, applied by TCRdb to the 5' RACE reads, yields one record per CDR3 protein. Of some 640,000 distinct CDR3 sequences in the sample, about 30% were seen once. The CDR3 sequence is 15 residues long. The specimen was blood. This sequence joins TRBV12-3 or TRBV12-4 and TRBJ2-5; D is ambiguous. The DNA end lines up better with TRBJ2-7; the J call may be wrong. The TCR originated in a woman older than 75 in good health. The CDR3 sequence: CASSDPRGVAYEQYF. DNA for the CDR3: TGTGCCAGCAGCGACCCACGTGGCGTAGCCTACGAGCAGTACTTC.